One and the same sample provided the 9 T cell receptor beta chains below, sequenced in a study of CD8 T cells in Susac syndrome. Random hexamers primed reverse transcription of about 0.5 to 1 ug RNA. TCRdb recomputed calls from the immunoSEQ multiplex PCR reads with MiXCR, one row per CDR3 protein. The sample contains under 200,000 distinct CDR3 sequences, 85% to 95% of which appear only once. The specimen was CD4+ T cells from PBMCs. The receptors stem from a human donor in good health.

The chain joins TRBV7-2 to TRBJ2-7, with 8 bases that match TRBD2. V dropped 3 bases and J dropped 0; count of bases not matched to a gene: 7. Germline lookup yields CDR1 SGHTA and CDR2 FQGNSA. The CDR3 has 16 residues. DNA of the CDR3: TGTGCCAGCAGCTTCCTACCTAGCGGGTCCTCCTACGAGCAGTACTTC. Translation gives CASSFLPSGSSYEQYF.

V gene TRBV30 combines with J gene TRBJ2-1; 8 bases agree with TRBD2. This CDR3 region has 16 residues. The V and J ends lost 4 bases and 6 bases, in that order; junction bases with no gene match: 14. CDR1 is GTSNPN and CDR2 is SVGIG in the germline V gene (reference sequence). CDR3 DNA: TGTGCCTGGATCCCCCCGGGGGGGTCCACGCTCAATGAGCAGTTCTTC. Encoded protein: CAWIPPGGSTLNEQFF.

The chain joins TRBV19 to TRBJ2-7, with a weak D call TRBD1 (5 bases). V was clipped by 6 bases and J by 6 bases, with 12 bases between them. The CDR3 contains 12 residues. Germline CDR1 is LNHDA and CDR2 is SQIVND (reference sequence). CDR3 in DNA: TGTGCCAGTAGAACCAGGGCCGGCGAGCAGTACTTC. Its translation: CASRTRAGEQYF.

The V gene is TRBV7-9, the J gene TRBJ2-1; either TRBD1 or TRBD2 may fit D (6 bases each). Trimming removed 8 bases from V and 4 bases from J, with 21 bases in between. The CDR3 spans 16 residues. CDR1 and CDR2 (germline): SEHNR, FQNEAQ (reference sequence). As DNA, the CDR3 is TGTGCCAGCTCCCCCGGGGGCCGGGGCTGGTACAATGAGCAGTTCTTC. Protein sequence: CASSPGGRGWYNEQFF.

The gene calls are TRBV30 and TRBJ1-2; TRBD1 matches 10 bases. Germline CDR1 reads GTSNPN; CDR2 reads SVGIG (reference sequence). Trimming cost V 3 bases and J 4 bases; bases outside gene matches: 5. The CDR3 spans 14 residues. CDR3 coding DNA: TGTGCCTGGAGCCGGGACAGGGGCAGCTATGGCTACACCTTC. Protein product: CAWSRDRGSYGYTF.

This chain uses TRBV29-1 with TRBJ2-3, with TRBD2 as a possible D gene (6 bases). CDR3 length equals 14 residues. Germline V gene lookup returns CDR1 SQVTM and CDR2 ANQGSEA. V was trimmed by 6 bases and J by 2 bases, leaving 15 bases between them. The CDR3 sequence is CSVGFGGITDTQYF. The CDR3 DNA reads as TGCAGCGTGGGTTTTGGGGGGATCACAGATACGCAGTATTTT.

The chain is built from TRBV4-3 and TRBJ2-3; 8 nucleotides match TRBD2. This CDR3 is 17 amino acids long. V was pared by 0 bases and J by 4 bases, with 9 bases of the junction left unmatched. Germline V CDR1 and CDR2: LGHNA, YSLEER. The CDR3 coding sequence is TGCGCCAGCAGCCAAGATTTGGGCCGGGGGGGGGCAGATACGCAGTATTTT. Translation gives CASSQDLGRGGADTQYF.

This sequence joins TRBV5-1 and TRBJ1-1, with TRBD1 identical over 7 bases. With V trimmed by 1 base and J by 1 base, 4 bases remained unmatched. CDR3 length: 15 residues. CDR1 SGHRS and CDR2 YFSETQ come from the germline V gene. The CDR3, as DNA: TGCGCCAGCAGCTTGAGGACAGGACCGAACACTGAAGCTTTCTTT. Amino acids: CASSLRTGPNTEAFF.

The table lists this clonotype with a count of one. CDR3 amino acids: CASSRSRDIQYF. The CDR3 nucleotides are TGTGCCAGCAGCCGGTCCCGGGACATTCAGTACTTC. This chain links TRBV3-1 with TRBJ2-4; D gene unclear. The germline V and J ends were trimmed by 4 bases and 8 bases, with 9 bases remaining between them. CDR3 length: 12 residues. The V gene's germline CDR1 is LGHDT and CDR2 YNNKEL (reference sequence). Filled out from reference TRBV3-1 and TRBJ2-4, the complete variable domain reads DTAVSQTPKYLVTQMGNDKSIKCEQNLGHDTMYWYKQDSKKFLKIMFSYNNKELIINETVPNRFSPKSPDKAHLNLHINSLELGDSAVYFCASSRSRDIQYFGAGTRLSVL.